The 7 T cell receptor beta chains reported below all come from one sample, sequenced in a study of T cells of healthy individuals. Each CDR3 protein gets one entry after TCRdb re-called the 5' RACE reads with MiXCR. The sample includes just over 40,000 distinct CDR3 sequences, about 4.2% of them seen just once. Every receptor here comes from a human donor in good health.

Many counts were recorded for this clonotype. The chain employs TRBV3-1 and TRBJ1-1; no firm D call. Germline loops: CDR1 LGHDT, CDR2 YNNKEL (reference sequence). This CDR3 region has 12 residues. V was trimmed by 4 bases and J by 0 bases, leaving 3 bases between them. The CDR3 loop is CASSRVNTEAFF. Written as DNA, the CDR3 is TGTGCCAGCAGCCGTGTGAACACTGAAGCTTTCTTT.

The chain links TRBV28 to TRBJ2-1; TRBD2 matches at 8 bases. Germline lookup yields CDR1 MDHEN and CDR2 SYDVKM. The CDR3 contains 15 residues. Germline trimming cut 4 bases from V and 5 bases from J; bases unmatched to any gene: 7. The DNA for the CDR3 is TGTGCCAGCAGTTGGGCGGGAGGCCTTCACAATGAGCAGTTCTTC. Translated, it gives CASSWAGGLHNEQFF.

This clonotype has ten or more counts. The CDR3 sequence: CASSFWGTGSDTQYF. In nucleotides, the CDR3 is TGTGCCAGCAGTTTTTGGGGAACCGGGTCAGATACGCAGTATTTT. The chain links TRBV27 to TRBJ2-3; D is uncertain. Looked up from germline, CDR1 is MNHEY and CDR2 is SMNVEV (reference sequence). There are 15 residues in the CDR3. V was pared by 3 bases and J by 4 bases, with 14 bases between.

The table lists this clonotype with many counts. The rearrangement links TRBV6-5 to TRBJ1-1; TRBD1 matches 8 bases. The CDR3 has 15 residues. CDR1 and CDR2 (germline): MNHEY, SVGAGI. The ends lost 6 bases at V and 3 bases at J; junction bases unmatched: 9. For the CDR3, the DNA is TGTGCCAGCAGAAAACTCAGGGGGCGGTACACTGAAGCTTTCTTT. Its translation is CASRKLRGRYTEAFF.

This clonotype showed up many times. This chain joins TRBV20-1 and TRBJ1-1, with D maybe TRBD1 (6 bases). The CDR3 has 15 amino acids. Germline loops: CDR1 DFQATT, CDR2 SNEGSKA (reference sequence). Trimming took off 2 bases at V and 2 bases at J, with 15 bases between the two ends. The CDR3 nucleotides read TGCAGTGCTAGACTCCCCAGGGGATCTAACACTGAAGCTTTCTTT. This gives the protein CSARLPRGSNTEAFF.

This clonotype was counted a few times. This chain links TRBV24-1 with TRBJ2-2; D is undetermined. Trimming took 2 bases from V and 1 from J, leaving 16 bases between them. Germline V gene sequence: CDR1 KGHDR, CDR2 SFDVKD. CDR3 length: 18 amino acids. CDR3 nucleotide sequence: TGTGCCACCAGTGATTCCTTTCCCAGCCACGAGAACACCGGGGAGCTGTTTTTT. As protein: CATSDSFPSHENTGELFF.

The V gene is TRBV27, the J gene TRBJ1-6, with a possible D match to TRBD1 (5 bases). Germline V gene sequence: CDR1 MNHEY, CDR2 SMNVEV (reference sequence). V dropped 6 bases and J dropped 7 bases, with 16 bases sitting between them. This CDR3 has 15 residues. This chain's CDR3 is CASSSPGTSNSPLHF. CDR3 nucleotide sequence: TGTGCCAGCAGCTCTCCAGGGACTTCCAATTCACCCCTCCACTTT.